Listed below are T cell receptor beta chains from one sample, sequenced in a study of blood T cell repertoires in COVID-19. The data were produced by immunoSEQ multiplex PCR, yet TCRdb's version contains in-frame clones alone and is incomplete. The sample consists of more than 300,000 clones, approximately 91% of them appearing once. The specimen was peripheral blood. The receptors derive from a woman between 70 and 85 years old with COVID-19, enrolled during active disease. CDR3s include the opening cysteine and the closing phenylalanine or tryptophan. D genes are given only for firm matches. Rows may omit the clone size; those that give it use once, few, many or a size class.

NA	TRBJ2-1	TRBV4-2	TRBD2	CASSQETSGGAWNEQFF	TGTGCCAGCAGCCAAGAGACTAGCGGGGGGGCCTGGAATGAGCAGTTCTTC
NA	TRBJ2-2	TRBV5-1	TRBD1	CASSLVPPGQGSTGELFF	TGCGCCAGCAGCTTGGTCCCCCCGGGACAGGGATCCACCGGGGAGCTGTTTTTT
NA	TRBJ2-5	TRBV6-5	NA	CASSPEGPPGETQYF	TGTGCCAGCAGTCCTGAAGGTCCGCCAGGGGAGACCCAGTACTTC
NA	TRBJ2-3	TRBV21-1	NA	CASRKRGGTSTDTQYF	TGTGCCAGCAGAAAAAGGGGGGGGACTAGCACAGATACGCAGTATTTT
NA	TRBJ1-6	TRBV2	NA	CASSEGQGGRTALHF	TGTGCCAGCAGTGAAGGGCAGGGAGGAAGGACGGCCCTCCACTTT
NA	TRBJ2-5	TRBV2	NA	CASSHTVEGRETQYF	TGTGCCAGCAGTCATACGGTGGAAGGGAGAGAGACCCAGTACTTC
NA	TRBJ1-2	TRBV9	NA	CASSPAYVLDGYTF	TGTGCCAGCAGCCCCGCCTACGTTCTCGATGGCTACACCTTC
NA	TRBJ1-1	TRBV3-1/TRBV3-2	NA	CASSHLDTNTEAFF	TGTGCCAGCAGCCATTTGGACACGAACACTGAAGCTTTCTTT
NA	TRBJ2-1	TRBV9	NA	CASSVIGTPTYNEQFF	TGTGCCAGCAGCGTAATCGGGACACCCACCTACAATGAGCAGTTCTTC
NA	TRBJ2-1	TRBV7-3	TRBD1	CASSTTGGSYNEQFF	TGTGCCAGCAGCACAACAGGGGGCTCCTACAATGAGCAGTTCTTC
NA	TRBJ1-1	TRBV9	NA	CASSLSGNPNTEAFF	TGTGCCAGCAGCTTATCAGGAAACCCGAACACTGAAGCTTTCTTT
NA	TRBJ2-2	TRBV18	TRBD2	CASSPGLAGETNTGELFF	TGTGCCAGCTCCCCAGGGCTAGCGGGGGAGACGAACACCGGGGAGCTGTTTTTT
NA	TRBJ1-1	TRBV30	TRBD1	CAWGQGPAAEAFF	TGTGCCTGGGGACAGGGGCCTGCGGCTGAAGCTTTCTTT
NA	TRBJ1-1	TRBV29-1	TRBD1	CSVRKQGADTEAFF	TGCAGCGTTAGAAAACAGGGGGCAGACACTGAAGCTTTCTTT
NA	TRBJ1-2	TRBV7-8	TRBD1	CASSPDRANYLLNYGYTF	TGTGCCAGCAGTCCGGACAGGGCGAACTACTTACTTAACTATGGCTACACCTTC
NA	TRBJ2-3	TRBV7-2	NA	CASRLQGSPTDTQYF	TGTGCCAGCCGTCTACAGGGAAGTCCCACAGATACGCAGTATTTT
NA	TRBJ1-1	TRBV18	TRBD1	CASSPIGGQVVIVNTEAFF	TGTGCCAGCTCTCCCATTGGGGGACAGGTGGTCATCGTGAACACTGAAGCTTTCTTT
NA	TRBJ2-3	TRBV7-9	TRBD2	CASSLYGLAGGDTDTQYF	TGTGCCAGCAGCTTATATGGCCTAGCGGGGGGGGACACAGATACGCAGTATTTT
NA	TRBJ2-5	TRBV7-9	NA	CASSFGSPGQETQYF	TGTGCCAGCAGCTTCGGGAGTCCGGGCCAAGAGACCCAGTACTTC
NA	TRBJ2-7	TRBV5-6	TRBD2	CASREERGYSYEQYF	TGTGCCAGCAGGGAGGAGCGGGGCTACTCCTACGAGCAGTACTTC
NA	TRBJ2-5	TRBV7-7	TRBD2	CASSLGWGGDQETQYF	TGTGCCAGCAGCTTAGGCTGGGGGGGGGACCAAGAGACCCAGTACTTC
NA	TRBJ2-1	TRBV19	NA	CASSIEGSYNEQFF	TGTGCCAGTAGTATTGAGGGATCCTACAATGAGCAGTTCTTC
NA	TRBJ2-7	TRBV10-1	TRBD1	CASSVGTGSVNEQYF	TGCGCCAGCAGTGTCGGGACAGGGAGCGTCAACGAGCAGTACTTC
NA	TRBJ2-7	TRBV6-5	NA	CASSRGYEQYF	TGTGCCAGCAGTAGAGGTTACGAGCAGTACTTC
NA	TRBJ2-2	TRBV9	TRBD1	CASSYRDRDTGELFF	TGTGCCAGCAGTTACCGGGACAGAGACACCGGGGAGCTGTTTTTT
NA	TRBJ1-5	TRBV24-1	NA	CATSDPTVGSNQPQHF	TGTGCCACCAGTGATCCCACTGTGGGCAGTAATCAGCCCCAGCATTTT
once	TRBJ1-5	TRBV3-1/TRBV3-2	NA	CASSRGQNNQPQHF	TGTGCCAGCAGCCGGGGACAAAATAATCAGCCCCAGCATTTT
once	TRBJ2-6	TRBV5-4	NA	CASSRGGVEANVLTF	TGTGCCAGCAGCCGGGGCGGGGTAGAAGCCAACGTCCTGACTTTC
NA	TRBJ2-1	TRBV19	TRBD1	CASSIGQGRANEQFF	TGTGCCAGTAGTATAGGACAGGGACGGGCCAATGAGCAGTTCTTC
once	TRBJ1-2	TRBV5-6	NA	CASSHLSGKSGYTF	TGTGCCAGCAGCCATCTCTCAGGGAAAAGTGGCTACACCTTC
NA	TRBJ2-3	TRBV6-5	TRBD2	CASRSGLAGVDTQYF	TGTGCCAGCAGGTCGGGACTAGCGGGGGTAGATACGCAGTATTTT
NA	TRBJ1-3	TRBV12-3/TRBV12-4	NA	CASSPPGSNTIYF	TGTGCCAGCAGTCCTCCGGGAAGTAACACCATATATTTT